Reported below is one TCR beta chain. Its antigen has not been determined. Per-base qualities were not stored, and no clone one base away is much larger. Genomic DNA was extracted with the Qiagen DNeasy kit from unsorted PBMCs and from negatively selected CD4+ and CD8+ fractions. TCR beta CDR3 regions were amplified by immunoSEQ multiplex PCR using primers annealing to V and J segments. A synthetic immune receptor repertoire was used to minimize amplification bias, and any remaining bias was removed computationally after sequencing. Per the source publication's procedure: Custom Python scripts were used to quantify repertoire diversity as the Shannon entropy index. Unsorted, CD4+ and CD8+ repertoires were examined separately, except in combined analyses, for which CD4+ and CD8+ sequences were merged in silico. A clone was considered expanded if an increase in frequency of at least 2-fold after treatment relative to C1D1 was found, and a pseudocount of 0.5 was applied to clones undetected at baseline. Singleton clones were defined as clones with 0 or 1 copy at C1D1, and non-singleton clones were defined as clones with 2 or more copies. Clones expanded in unsorted samples were assigned a CD4+, CD8+ or unknown annotation through matching of protein sequences in sorted samples from the same patient. Diversity changes from C1D1 to C4D1 were tested in paired samples using Wilcoxon tests. TCRdb's version of the immuneACCESS table is confined to in-frame rearrangements and falls short of the full clone set. An unresolved V gene accounts for under half of the shortfall where checked; the remainder is of unknown origin. V and J calls and clone size are given by that table; D and trimming were obtained from the DNA. Within this sample are approximately 15,000 clones, with 81% of them counted one time only. The ten top clones hold about 24% of the sample.

The data stem from a study of PD-1 blockade in classical Hodgkin lymphoma (dated by TCRdb to about 2020). Notes on the research overall: Nivolumab dosing was 3 mg/kg intravenously every 2 weeks, continuing until either disease progression or unacceptable toxicity. To define a peripheral blood immune signature of response to PD-1 blockade in classical Hodgkin lymphoma, the study combined TCR beta sequencing with CyTOF. The paper as a whole reports these results and caveats: Lower diversity was seen in patients whose nivolumab began less than 1 year after ASCT, and these patients were left out of later analyses so that immune reconstitution would not confound the results. Baseline TCR diversity was reported to be lower in newly diagnosed patients than in healthy donors, and even lower in relapsed/refractory patients. Only a single clinical trial cohort was studied, and what caused the repertoire differences, possibly disease activity or prior therapy, remained undefined. Baseline diversity similar to that of newly diagnosed patients was observed in trial patients achieving complete response, whereas significantly lower diversity was observed in partial responders and progressors. By C4D1, a significant rise was seen in CD4+ TCR diversity but not in CD8+ TCR diversity (p=0.0027 vs p=0.16), and the rise was most apparent among complete responders (p=0.02).

From the germline V gene (reference sequence), CDR1 is LNHDA and CDR2 is SQIVND. V is pared back by 3 bases and J by 4 bases, with 10 bases lying between the germline termini. The CDR3 sequence holds 14 residues, the cysteine and phenylalanine included. Here the CDR3 DNA is all that survives: 42 bases in frame from base 1. The sample's time point label is to be understood as: cycle 1 day 1 (C1D1), immediately before nivolumab initiation. Relapse after autologous stem cell transplantation had occurred in all trial patients, and cohorts A, B and C were distinguished by prior brentuximab vedotin exposure. The trial cohort included roughly 60 patients with relapsed/refractory classical Hodgkin lymphoma, and each patient had a best overall response of complete response, partial response or progressive disease. Trial patients were treated with single-agent nivolumab in the multi-cohort phase II CheckMate 205 trial. Best overall response was determined by an independent review committee according to the 2007 International Working Group response criteria. PBMCs from the trial were collected at three points: immediately before nivolumab initiation (C1D1), and during therapy at cycle 2 day 1 and cycle 4 day 1. After peripheral blood was drawn into 8 mL Vacutainer Cell Preparation Tubes, PBMCs were isolated by centrifugation and then cryopreserved.

The source was peripheral blood mononuclear cells (PBMCs), collected at baseline. The sequence was collected from a human donor with classical Hodgkin lymphoma. The rearranged chain carries TRBV19 and TRBJ2-1, with the D segment identity uncertain. This receptor has the CDR3 CASSMYDEYNEQFF. In nucleotide form, the sequence is TGTGCCAGTAGTATGTATGACGAATACAATGAGCAGTTCTTC. Supplemented by the reference TRBV19 and TRBJ2-1 proteins around the CDR3, the complete variable domain is DGGITQSPKYLFRKEGQNVTLSCEQNLNHDAMYWYRQDPGQGLRLIYYSQIVNDFQKGDIAEGYSVSREKKESFPLTVTSAQKNPTAFYLCASSMYDEYNEQFFGPGTRLTVL.